This is a list of T cell receptor beta chains from one sample in a study of shared clonotypes between healthy human individuals. Libraries were prepared by immunoSEQ multiplex PCR; TCRdb keeps only in-frame clonotypes and omits some of them. The data show about half a million clones, with around four fifths seen just once and around 11% held by the top ten. Specimen: PBMCs. The receptors stem from a middle-aged woman in good health. Some clones in this sample may be carry-over from other donors' samples. Each CDR3 is given without its conserved first and last residue.

J gene	V gene	CDR3 protein
TRBJ2-1	TRBV4-3	ASSQESSSGRARNEQF
TRBJ2-7	TRBV28	ASTSSSVRGSYEQY
TRBJ2-7	TRBV15	ATSGGLAGGRGSYEQY
TRBJ2-3	TRBV5-1	ASSLEGRGGADTQY
TRBJ2-2	TRBV9	ASSVSPRGNTGELF
TRBJ2-7	TRBV6-5	ASKGQAGVSYEQY
TRBJ1-1	TRBV5-1	ASSLITDRRSNTEAF
TRBJ2-7	TRBV19	ASSIRQSSYEQY
TRBJ2-3	TRBV4-3	ASSQDRGGRARGDTQY
TRBJ1-4	TRBV6-5	ASRTTGEGEKLF
TRBJ2-3	TRBV9	ASSTGAATDTQY
TRBJ2-7	TRBV4-1	ASSQGRLGTSSYEQY
TRBJ1-2	TRBV27	ASSPGQLPSGYT
TRBJ2-3	TRBV7-8	ASSLKRDHSTDTQY
TRBJ2-7	TRBV5-1	ASSAEPDRGYEQY